The 8 T cell receptor beta chains in this list originate from one sample, sequenced in a study of technical replicates of blood from a handful of donors. TCRdb's table, derived via immunoSEQ multiplex PCR, lists solely in-frame clones and lacks some. The sample lists roughly 80,000 clones, approximately 93% occurring once. Sequencing input: T cells isolated from PBMCs. The receptors here all came from a human donor in good health.

The V and J genes are TRBV30 and TRBJ2-7; possibly TRBD1 for D (9 bases). The CDR3 consists of 15 residues. V lost 4 bases and J 6 bases, leaving 22 bases between the germline ends. CDR1 and CDR2 from the germline V gene are GTSNPN and SVGIG (reference sequence). The CDR3 is CAWTSGGTGNSEQYF. The CDR3 bases are TGTGCCTGGACCTCGGGAGGGACAGGGAATTCCGAGCAGTACTTC.

V usage is TRBV4-2 and J usage is TRBJ2-1; D possibly corresponds to TRBD1 (6 bases). The germline gives CDR1 LGHNA, CDR2 YNFKEQ. This CDR3 contains 16 residues. Trimming took off 4 bases at V and 5 bases at J, with 18 bases between the two ends. Written as DNA, the CDR3 is TGTGCCAGCAGCCGAGGACAGCGAGAATCTAACAATGAGCAGTTCTTC. It specifies CASSRGQRESNNEQFF.

The CDR3 DNA sequence: TGTGCCAGTAGTATCCGGGGGGCAAGTGTTGAAAAACTGTTTTTT. Amino acids: CASSIRGASVEKLFF. The chain carries TRBV19 and TRBJ1-4, with D maybe TRBD1 (6 bases). This CDR3 has 15 amino acids. Germline CDR1 is LNHDA and CDR2 is SQIVND (reference sequence). V lost 3 bases and J lost 7, with 15 bases in between.

The chain carries TRBV21-1 and TRBJ1-4; the table's TRBD1 call for D was not verified on the DNA. TRBV21-1 is a known pseudogene. The CDR3 spans 16 residues. The CDR3 DNA sequence: TGTGCCAGCAGCAAGAGAATACAGGGTCCTAATGAAAAACTGTTTTTT. This sequence encodes CASSKRIQGPNEKLFF.

Only a few counts were recorded for this clone. The V gene is TRBV5-8, the J gene TRBJ1-5, with D perhaps TRBD1 (5 bases). V gave up 0 bases and J gave up 7 bases, with 11 bases separating them. This CDR3 contains 14 residues. CDR1 SGHTS and CDR2 YDEGEE come from the germline V gene. The DNA for the CDR3 is TGTGCCAGCAGCTTGGACGGGGGAAACCAGCCCCAGCATTTT. Translating gives CASSLDGGNQPQHF.

The V call is TRBV7-2, the J call TRBJ2-7, with TRBD2 matching over 8 bases. V trimming: 7 bases; J trimming: 3 bases; junction bases outside the gene matches: 8. The CDR3 is 14 amino acids. Germline-derived CDR1 and CDR2 are SGHTA and FQGNSA. CDR3 DNA sequence: TGTGCCAGCACCGGGGGGACTAGGTACTACGAGCAGTACTTC. Its translation is CASTGGTRYYEQYF.

V is TRBV2 and J is TRBJ2-3; 8 nucleotides match TRBD2. The ends lost 1 base at V and 4 bases at J; junction bases unmatched: 7. CDR1 and CDR2 from the germline V gene are SNHLY and FYNNEI. This CDR3 has 16 amino acids. The CDR3 spells CASSEVSGRTPDTQYF. The CDR3 DNA reads TGTGCCAGCAGTGAAGTCAGCGGGAGAACCCCAGATACGCAGTATTTT.

The V gene is TRBV25-1, the J gene TRBJ1-2, with TRBD1 matching 9 bases. CDR1 is MGHDK and CDR2 is SYGVNS in the germline V gene. The ends lost 1 base at V and 3 bases at J; junction bases unmatched: 9. This CDR3 spans 17 amino acids. The CDR3 DNA sequence: TGTGCCAGCAGTGAATTATCCCCCGGGACAGGGCACTATGGCTACACCTTC. Protein product: CASSELSPGTGHYGYTF.